This entry lists 32 T cell receptor beta chains sequenced from one sample in a study of low-dose radiotherapy and immunotherapy resistance in tumors. TRAV- and TRBV-specific primers, spanning alpha and beta chains, primed first-strand cDNA. A constant-region primer paired with the V-primer adapter amplified TCRs over about 18 PCR cycles. TCRdb redid the calling of the reads with MiXCR, one entry per CDR3 protein. The sample includes 55,000 to 65,000 distinct CDR3 sequences, more than 25% of them seen just once. Time point specified: before trial treatment. Sequenced here: PBMCs, sampled before treatment. These receptors were obtained from a male donor with rectosigmoid adenocarcinoma.

This clonotype appeared many times. This chain connects TRBV6-2 or TRBV6-3 to TRBJ2-3, with TRBD1 identical over 8 bases. CDR3 length equals 15 residues. The germline V gene has CDR1 MNHEY and CDR2 SVGEGT. V dropped 6 bases and J dropped 5; count of bases not matched to a gene: 10. The CDR3 DNA is TGTGCCAGCAGGGGACAGGCCGCGGTTGAAGATACGCAGTATTTT. Translation: CASRGQAAVEDTQYF.

This clonotype was detected ten times or more. The J gene is TRBJ2-3, the V gene TRBV7-2; D possibly corresponds to TRBD2 (6 bases). The CDR3 extends over 16 amino acids. Germline CDR1 reads SGHTA; CDR2 reads FQGNSA. Trimming took off 2 bases at V and 1 base at J, with 13 bases between the two ends. The chain's CDR3 is CASSLLGASGTDTQYF. The CDR3 DNA follows: TGTGCCAGCAGCTTATTGGGCGCTAGCGGCACAGATACGCAGTATTTT.

There are many counts of this clonotype. This sequence joins TRBV20-1 and TRBJ1-5, with D perhaps TRBD1 (6 bases). Germline loops: CDR1 DFQATT, CDR2 SNEGSKA (reference sequence). Trimming shortened V by 7 bases and J by 4 bases, and 17 bases separated the two germline ends. This CDR3 has 14 residues. CDR3 in amino acids: CSVPQGNGNQPQHF. DNA for the CDR3: TGCAGTGTCCCACAGGGAAATGGAAATCAGCCCCAGCATTTT.

This clonotype was seen ten or more times. V usage is TRBV6-2 or TRBV6-3 and J usage is TRBJ2-1, with TRBD1 matching over 9 bases. The ends lost 6 bases at V and 8 bases at J; junction bases unmatched: 8. Germline V gene data show CDR1 as MNHEY and CDR2 as SVGEGT. This CDR3 is 14 amino acids long. CDR3 region: CASRPPTGGHEQFF. CDR3 sequence (DNA): TGTGCCAGCAGACCACCGACAGGGGGGCATGAGCAGTTCTTC.

This clonotype was detected a few times. A far larger clone is a single base away, which makes a read error likely. This chain links TRBV6-2 or TRBV6-3 with TRBJ2-1; 7 bases match TRBD1. V dropped 8 bases and J dropped 10; count of bases not matched to a gene: 8. The CDR3 is 12 amino acids. The germline CDR1 and CDR2 sequences are MNHEY and SVGEGT. This CDR3 is CASGDSHYEQFF. The DNA for the CDR3 is TGTGCCAGCGGGGACAGCCACTACGAGCAGTTCTTC.

This clonotype was counted at least ten times. The chain uses TRBV28 and TRBJ2-5; 8 nucleotides line up with TRBD2. The V and J ends lost 2 bases and 3 bases, in that order; junction bases with no gene match: 5. Germline values: CDR1 MDHEN, CDR2 SYDVKM. This CDR3 spans 15 amino acids. The CDR3 DNA reads TGTGCCAGCAGTTTAGGGGCGACTAGCGAAGAGACCCAGTACTTC. Residues: CASSLGATSEETQYF.

A few counts support this clonotype. This chain links TRBV6-8 with TRBJ1-6; TRBD1 matches at 7 bases. The CDR3 is made up of 15 amino acids. CDR1 and CDR2 from the germline V gene are MNHGY and SAAAGT. The ends lost 6 bases at V and 4 bases at J; junction bases unmatched: 6. In DNA, the CDR3 is TGTGCCAGCAGCCGGGACAGCGGGTATAATTCACCCCTCCACTTT. Translating gives CASSRDSGYNSPLHF.

The rearrangement links TRBV15 to TRBJ2-3; D gene uncertain. This CDR3 has 15 residues. The germline V gene encodes CDR1 LNHNV and CDR2 YYDKDF (reference sequence). V lost 0 bases to trimming and J lost 1 base, with 8 bases between them. This CDR3 is CATSREGIGTDTQYF. CDR3 coding DNA: TGTGCCACCAGCAGAGAAGGCATCGGCACAGATACGCAGTATTTT.

Details on this clonotype: A far larger clone is one nucleotide away, so this likely arose from a read error. The chain has TRBV12-3 or TRBV12-4 and TRBJ2-1; 13 nucleotides line up with TRBD2. Trimming removed 3 bases from V and 10 bases from J; junction bases left unmatched: 15. The CDR3 extends over 18 amino acids. CDR3 amino acids: CASSLLKGTSGDFWEQFF. In nucleotides, the CDR3 is TGTGCCAGCAGTTTGTTAAAGGGGACTAGCGGGGACTTCTGGGAGCAGTTCTTC.

This clonotype has ten or more counts. This rearrangement joins TRBV18 to TRBJ2-5; no clear D gene. Trimming pared 5 bases from V and 3 bases from J, leaving 7 bases between. The germline gives CDR1 KGHSH, CDR2 LQKENI. The CDR3 extends over 12 amino acids. This CDR3 reads CASSASEETQYF. The CDR3 nucleotides are TGTGCCAGCTCAGCCAGCGAAGAGACCCAGTACTTC.

This clonotype was picked up many times. V and J are TRBV26 and TRBJ2-7; the D call in the table, TRBD2, was not verified against the DNA. TRBV26 has pseudogene status. The CDR3 has 13 amino acids. The CDR3 loop is CASRSSGLYEQYF. CDR3 coding DNA: TGTGCCAGCAGGTCTAGCGGGCTGTACGAGCAGTACTTC.

The chain joins TRBV5-8 to TRBJ2-7; 11 positions match TRBD2. Looked up from germline, CDR1 is SGHTS and CDR2 is YDEGEE. CDR3 length equals 16 residues. V was clipped by 6 bases and J by 4 bases; unmatched bases: 12. The CDR3 loop reads CASTKAGASGRYEQYF. Here the CDR3 DNA reads TGTGCCAGCACCAAGGCCGGGGCTAGCGGGAGGTACGAGCAGTACTTC. The variable domain in full, with the rest retrieved from reference TRBV5-8 and TRBJ2-7, is EAGVTQSPTHLIKTRGQQATLRCSPISGHTSVYWYQQALGLGLQFLLWYDEGEERNRGNFPPRFSGRQFPNYSSELNVNALELEDSALYLCASTKAGASGRYEQYFGPGTRLTVT.

The J gene is TRBJ1-4, the V gene TRBV19; D is uncertain. The CDR3 is 12 residues long. V was cut by 5 bases and J by 8 bases, with 9 bases left in between. Germline CDR1 LNHDA, CDR2 SQIVND (reference sequence). The chain's CDR3 is CASSAGLEKLFF. The CDR3 nucleotides read TGTGCCAGTAGTGCCGGATTAGAAAAACTGTTTTTT. The entire variable domain, with the rest obtained from reference TRBV19 and TRBJ1-4, is as follows: DGGITQSPKYLFRKEGQNVTLSCEQNLNHDAMYWYRQDPGQGLRLIYYSQIVNDFQKGDIAEGYSVSREKKESFPLTVTSAQKNPTAFYLCASSAGLEKLFFGSGTQLSVL.

This clonotype was observed a few times. The likely explanation is a read error, given a far larger clone one base away. This chain links TRBV2 with TRBJ2-1; D unresolved. This CDR3 has 14 residues. Trimming stripped 6 bases from V and 10 bases from J, with 19 bases between. CDR1 and CDR2 (germline): SNHLY, FYNNEI. CDR3: CASSRPEAPYEQFF. The DNA of the CDR3 is TGTGCCAGCAGCCGTCCCGAAGCCCCCTACGAGCAGTTCTTC.

There are many counts of this clonotype. V is TRBV10-1 and J is TRBJ2-7; D is uncertain. Looked up from germline, CDR1 is WNHNN and CDR2 is SYGVQD (reference sequence). This CDR3 comprises 15 residues. Trimming removed 10 bases from V and 4 bases from J, with 23 bases in between. As DNA, the CDR3 is TGCGCCACCATCAGTGAGGCGGCAACCTCTTACGAGCAGTACTTC. Protein product: CATISEAATSYEQYF.

In this sample, this clonotype turned up many times. The chain links TRBV4-3 to TRBJ2-7; TRBD2 matches at 13 bases. This CDR3 contains 16 residues. Looked up from germline, CDR1 is LGHNA and CDR2 is YSLEER. Trimming cost V 1 base and J 2 bases; bases outside gene matches: 2. The CDR3 DNA sequence: TGCGCCAGCAGCCAAGGGACTAGCGGGGGAACCTACGAGCAGTACTTC. This sequence encodes CASSQGTSGGTYEQYF.

With respect to this clonotype: Given a far larger clone just one base away, this is likely a sequencing read error. The V gene is TRBV13, the J gene TRBJ2-1, with a possible D match to TRBD1 (6 bases). Per the germline V gene, CDR1 is PRHDT and CDR2 is FYEKMQ (reference sequence). This CDR3 contains 14 residues. With 5 bases removed from V and 13 bases from J, the gap between germline ends came to 21 bases. The CDR3 DNA reads as TGTGCCAGCAGCACCTGGACAGAGCAAGAGACCCAGTTCTTC. It encodes CASSTWTEQETQFF.

The chain links TRBV3-1 to TRBJ1-3; D ambiguous. The germline gives CDR1 LGHDT, CDR2 YNNKEL (reference sequence). The CDR3 has 13 amino acids. The ends were cut back, 1 base at V and 8 bases at J, with 9 bases in the middle. This chain's CDR3 is CASSQGSGYTIYF. In nucleotides, the CDR3 is TGTGCCAGCAGCCAAGGATCTGGGTACACCATATATTTT.

This clonotype occurred many times. The rearrangement uses TRBV7-2 and TRBJ1-2; perhaps TRBD1 as D (5 bases). CDR1 is SGHTA and CDR2 is FQGNSA in the germline V gene. CDR3 length: 15 amino acids. Trimming pared 4 bases from V and 7 bases from J, leaving 19 bases between. CDR3 in DNA: TGTGCCAGCAGCTCAGGCCCGATCAGGGAGGGTGGCTACACCTTC. This sequence encodes CASSSGPIREGGYTF.

The chain has TRBV28 and TRBJ2-5; 7 bases are shared with TRBD2. Germline assignment: CDR1 MDHEN and CDR2 SYDVKM. This CDR3 is built from 14 residues. V was clipped by 6 bases and J by 1 base; unmatched bases: 5. The CDR3 region is CASRPSGGQETQYF. The DNA of the CDR3 is TGTGCCAGCAGGCCCTCGGGGGGCCAAGAGACCCAGTACTTC.

This clonotype came up many times. CDR3 coding DNA: TGTGCCAGCAGTTACCTCTCACGGACTAGCGAGGAGACCCAGTACTTC. Translating gives CASSYLSRTSEETQYF. This chain connects TRBV6-2 or TRBV6-3 to TRBJ2-5, with TRBD2 matching 9 bases. CDR1 is MNHEY and CDR2 is SVGEGT in the germline V gene. The CDR3 is made up of 16 amino acids. V shed 2 bases and J 5 bases; nucleotides not matched to a gene: 9.

In this sample, this clonotype turned up many times. J is TRBJ2-4 and V is TRBV19, with D tentatively TRBD1 (6 bases). CDR1 and CDR2 from the germline V gene are LNHDA and SQIVND (reference sequence). V lost 5 bases to trimming and J lost 2 bases, with 19 bases between them. The CDR3 consists of 17 residues. The CDR3 protein is CASSGETGKRTKNIQYF. The CDR3 DNA follows: TGTGCCAGTAGTGGGGAAACAGGGAAAAGGACCAAAAACATTCAGTACTTC.

This clonotype was picked up many times. The chain uses TRBV6-7 and TRBJ2-7; no clear D. TRBV6-7 is an ORF, and what it does is uncertain. The CDR3 consists of 14 residues. V lost 10 bases and J lost 1, with 17 bases in between. CDR3 in DNA: TGTGCCACCGACGGATTGCCCCTTTCCTACGAGCAGTACTTC. Its protein product is CATDGLPLSYEQYF.

This clonotype was seen once. A far larger clone lies a single base away; this is likely a read error. J is TRBJ2-7 and V is TRBV28, with D possibly TRBD2 on 5 matching bases. Germline loops: CDR1 MDHEN, CDR2 SYDVKM. V lost 3 bases, J lost 7 bases, and 19 bases lay in between. The CDR3 contains 15 residues. CDR3 coding DNA: TGTGCCAGCAGTTTCGTTAGAGGGTCCTACAATGAGCAGTACTTC. This sequence encodes CASSFVRGSYNEQYF.

About this clonotype itself: A far larger clone is off by one base, so a read error is likely. V is TRBV6-5 and J is TRBJ1-4; TRBD1 aligns across 7 bases. Trimming removed 5 bases from V and 10 bases from J; junction bases left unmatched: 10. CDR1 is MNHEY, CDR2 SVGAGI, per germline. The CDR3 is made up of 14 amino acids. Written as DNA, the CDR3 is TGTGCCAGCAGTAGCGCACAGGGGCCTGGAAAACTGTTTTTT. It encodes CASSSAQGPGKLFF.

This clonotype was detected ten times or more. The V and J genes are TRBV9 and TRBJ2-7; D is ambiguous. This CDR3 is built from 14 residues. Per germline, CDR1 SGDLS and CDR2 YYNGEE. Trimming shortened V by 0 bases and J by 3 bases, and 10 bases separated the two germline ends. In nucleotides, the CDR3 is TGTGCCAGCAGCGTAGGGGTAGGCGACTACGAGCAGTACTTC. It codes for CASSVGVGDYEQYF. The full variable domain, completed using reference TRBV9 and TRBJ2-7, is DSGVTQTPKHLITATGQRVTLRCSPRSGDLSVYWYQQSLDQGLQFLIQYYNGEERAKGNILERFSAQQFPDLHSELNLSSLELGDSALYFCASSVGVGDYEQYFGPGTRLTVT.

This clonotype came up many times. V and J are TRBV20-1 and TRBJ2-7; TRBD1 or TRBD2 may be the D gene (5 bases each). The CDR3 consists of 14 residues. Trimming removed 3 bases from V and 4 bases from J, with 16 bases in between. Germline V gene lookup returns CDR1 DFQATT and CDR2 SNEGSKA (reference sequence). CDR3 bases: TGCAGTGCTAGTATACTTGGGACCCTTTACGAGCAGTACTTC. Its protein is CSASILGTLYEQYF.

This clonotype has ten or more counts. CDR3 DNA: TGCGCCAGCAGTGATGGTAAAGGTTTGAGGTACGAGCAGTACTTC. Translating gives CASSDGKGLRYEQYF. The rearrangement joins TRBV10-2 to TRBJ2-7; no firm D call. V was cut by 3 bases and J by 4 bases, with 16 bases left in between. Germline-derived CDR1 and CDR2 are WSHSY and SAAADI. The CDR3 is made up of 15 amino acids.

This clonotype was observed at least ten times. The gene calls are TRBV27 and TRBJ1-5; no clear D. Per the germline V gene, CDR1 is MNHEY and CDR2 is SMNVEV (reference sequence). The V end lost 3 bases, the J end lost 5 bases, and 5 bases lay between the germline ends. The CDR3 is made up of 12 amino acids. CDR3 DNA sequence: TGTGCCAGCAGTTTTCCCGATCAGCCCCAGCATTTT. It translates to CASSFPDQPQHF.

This clonotype was counted at least ten times. The chain recombines TRBV7-9 with TRBJ2-7; the D gene could be TRBD1 or TRBD2 (5 bases each). The CDR3 runs 17 residues. Per the germline V gene, CDR1 is SEHNR and CDR2 is FQNEAQ (reference sequence). The V end lost 6 bases, the J end lost 0 bases, and 21 bases lay between the germline ends. The CDR3 sequence is CASSKGPNRGVSYEQYF. The CDR3 region has the DNA TGTGCCAGCAGTAAGGGACCGAATCGGGGTGTCTCCTACGAGCAGTACTTC.

The count of this clonotype is one. A far larger clone is one nucleotide away, so this likely arose from a read error. The genes are TRBV7-9 and TRBJ2-1; TRBD1 matches 7 bases. This CDR3 spans 16 amino acids. CDR1 and CDR2 from the germline V gene are SEHNR and FQNEAQ (reference sequence). This CDR3 reads CVSSSSDRAMKSEQFF. The DNA of the CDR3 is TGTGTCAGCAGCTCTTCAGACAGGGCTATGAAAAGTGAGCAGTTCTTC.

A remark on this clonotype: A far larger clone lies a single base away; this is likely a read error. The CDR3 carries no conserved terminal phenylalanine or tryptophan, so it likely arises from a read error. The chain employs TRBV6-5 and TRBJ1-5, with D hard to call. The DNA end is more similar to TRBJ2-3, so the J call may be wrong. This CDR3 has 15 amino acids. Germline CDR1 reads MNHEY; CDR2 reads SVGAGI. CDR3 sequence: CASSYSTRAADTQYL. The CDR3 DNA sequence: TGTGCCAGCAGTTACTCGACAAGGGCGGCAGATACGCAGTATTTA.